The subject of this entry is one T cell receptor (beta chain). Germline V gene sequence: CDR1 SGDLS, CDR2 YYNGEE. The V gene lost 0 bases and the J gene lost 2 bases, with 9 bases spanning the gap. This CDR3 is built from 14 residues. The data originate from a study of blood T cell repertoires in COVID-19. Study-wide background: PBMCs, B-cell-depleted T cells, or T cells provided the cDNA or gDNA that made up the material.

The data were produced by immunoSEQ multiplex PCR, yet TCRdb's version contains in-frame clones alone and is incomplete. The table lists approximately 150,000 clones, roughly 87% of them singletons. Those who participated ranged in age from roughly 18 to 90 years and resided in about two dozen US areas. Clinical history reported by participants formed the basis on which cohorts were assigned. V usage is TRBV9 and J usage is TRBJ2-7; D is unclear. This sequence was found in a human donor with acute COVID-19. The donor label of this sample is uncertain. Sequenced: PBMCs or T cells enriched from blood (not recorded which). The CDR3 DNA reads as TGTGCCAGCAGCGTAGGACCCGACACCTACGAGCAGTACTTC. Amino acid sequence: CASSVGPDTYEQYF. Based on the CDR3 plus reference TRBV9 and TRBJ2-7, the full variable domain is DSGVTQTPKHLITATGQRVTLRCSPRSGDLSVYWYQQSLDQGLQFLIQYYNGEERAKGNILERFSAQQFPDLHSELNLSSLELGDSALYFCASSVGPDTYEQYFGPGTRLTVT.